The sequence of this T cell receptor beta chain was determined in a study of STAT5B mutations in CD4+ large granular lymphocyte leukemia. General study results and limits: About 25% of private leukemic clonotypes occurred rarely in other patients' non-leukemic repertoires. Top patient clones used TRBV06 genes more often: 8/27 versus 2/35 in controls.

Study processing details: The detection floor for productive clonotype frequency was 2.59 x 10-5. This table comes from immunoSEQ multiplex PCR, and its TCRdb copy is limited to in-frame clones, with some not included. D and trimming come from the DNA, and the V and J calls and clone size come from that table. There are more than 30,000 clones in the sample; approximately 76% occur only once, and about 0.45% lies in the top ten. Comment on this clone: Its matching antigen is unknown.

Buffy coats from healthy blood donors served as controls. V gave up 2 bases and J gave up 4 bases; unmatched junction bases: 11. The CDR3 is 16 amino acids. Germline CDR1 and CDR2: SGDLS and YYNGEE. Sequenced input: CD4+ T cells from blood buffy coats. The V gene is TRBV9, the J gene TRBJ1-2; the match to TRBD1 covers 7 bases. This TCR derives from a human donor in good health. DNA of the CDR3: TGTGCCAGCAGCGTGGAGGGGGCCGGGGTAGGCTATGGCTACACCTTC. It yields the protein CASSVEGAGVGYGYTF. Combining the CDR3 with reference TRBV9 and TRBJ1-2 gives the whole variable domain DSGVTQTPKHLITATGQRVTLRCSPRSGDLSVYWYQQSLDQGLQFLIQYYNGEERAKGNILERFSAQQFPDLHSELNLSSLELGDSALYFCASSVEGAGVGYGYTFGSGTRLTVV.